This T cell receptor beta chain was obtained from a study of blood T cell repertoires in COVID-19 (dated by TCRdb to between 2020 and 2021). Concerning the study at large: Collaborator samples came from the United States, Italy and Spain and covered acute and convalescent phases of COVID-19. Samples were obtained from the ongoing ImmuneRACE study (first 160 participants) and from 1,000 to 1,500 subjects provided by 6 global collaborators. The material from the prospective study consisted of cDNA or gDNA derived from T cells, B-cell-depleted T cells, or PBMCs. The sample metadata nearly always contained a de-identified subject ID, COVID-19 status, age in years and sex. Where HLA class I and class II types were available, the types were taken from metadata supplied by the sample provider, not from assay-based typing. Deeply sampled blood TCRbeta repertoires from subjects exposed to, actively infected with, or recovered from COVID-19 were included in the dataset. The repertoires were made available in a free public database intended to serve as a resource for research on the immune response to SARS-CoV-2.

With regard to this clone: The clone's antigen remains unknown. No base-level quality is on record; no much larger clone is a single base apart.

Paper-wide results and their limitations: The quantity of clinical and demographic metadata differed by source and by participant and was supplied without curation.

The V end loses 4 bases and the J end loses 6 bases, and a stretch of 10 bases separates them. Its CDR3 holds 12 amino acids, cysteine through phenylalanine. Only CDR3 DNA remains: 36 bases, in frame from the first base. Taken from the germline V gene, the CDR1 and CDR2 loops are SNHLY and FYNNEI. The immunoSEQ Assay, a bias-controlled multiplex PCR, was used to amplify TCRbeta CDR3 regions from genomic DNA. As for the authors' bioinformatics: Nucleated cell counts per sample were estimated from amplification of reference gene primers within the assay. To quantify the absolute abundance of each unique TCRbeta CDR3 rearrangement, sequence reads were collapsed and filtered. For each sample, productive Simpson clonality was calculated as the square root of Simpson's diversity index over productive rearrangements. Drawn from immuneACCESS, this table holds only the in-frame rearrangements with V and J called that TCRdb kept. Clones are partly lost; checked studies trace under half to an unresolved V gene and leave the rest unexplained. That table supplies the V and J calls and clone size; D and trimming were determined from the DNA. For this sample there are around 68,000 clones; under 85% appear just once. In total, the top ten clones hold around 10% of the sample.

The collaborating institutions used their own protocols to collect whole blood in K2EDTA tubes. For TCRbeta analysis, collaborators shipped samples in one of three forms: frozen whole blood, isolated PBMCs, or DNA extracted from either of those sample types. The chain is made from TRBV2 and TRBJ2-7, with no confidently assigned D gene. The TCR comes from a woman aged 45-65 years with acute or convalescent COVID-19. The sample taken for sequencing was peripheral blood. The CDR3 protein: CASSGADLEQYF. The DNA sequence is as follows: TGTGCCAGCAGTGGGGCCGACCTCGAGCAGTACTTC.